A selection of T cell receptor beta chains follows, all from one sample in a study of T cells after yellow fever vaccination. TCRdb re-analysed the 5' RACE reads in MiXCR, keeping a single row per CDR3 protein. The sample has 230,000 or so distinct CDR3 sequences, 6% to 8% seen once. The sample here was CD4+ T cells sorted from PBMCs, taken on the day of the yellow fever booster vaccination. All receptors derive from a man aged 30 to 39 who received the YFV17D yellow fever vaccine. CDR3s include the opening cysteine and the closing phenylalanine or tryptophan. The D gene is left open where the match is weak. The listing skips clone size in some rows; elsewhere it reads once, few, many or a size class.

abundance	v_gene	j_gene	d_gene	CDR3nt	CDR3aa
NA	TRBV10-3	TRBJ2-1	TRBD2	TGTGCCATCAGTGACGGGCGCGGGAGCCTCTACAATGAGCAGTTCTTC	CAISDGRGSLYNEQFF
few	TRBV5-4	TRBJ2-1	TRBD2	TGTGCCAGCAGCTCAACACTAGCGGGAGGGAATGAGCAGTTCTTC	CASSSTLAGGNEQFF
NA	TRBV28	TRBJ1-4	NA	TGTGCCAGCACCCCATCCCGGGCAGAAGAAAAACTGTTTTTT	CASTPSRAEEKLFF
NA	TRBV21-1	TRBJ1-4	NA	TGTGCCAGCAGCCTACAGGGAGTTAATGAAAAACTGTTTTTT	CASSLQGVNEKLFF
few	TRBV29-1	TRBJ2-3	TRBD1	TGCAGCGTCCGACAGGGGTTTTATGAAGATACGCAGTATTTT	CSVRQGFYEDTQYF
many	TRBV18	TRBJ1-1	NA	TGTGCCAGCTCACCAATCTCTGACAGGAACACTGAAGCTTTCTTT	CASSPISDRNTEAFF
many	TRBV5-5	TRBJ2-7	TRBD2	TGTGCCAGCAGCCGTTCGATGGGCGGGAGCTCCTACGAGCAGTACTTC	CASSRSMGGSSYEQYF
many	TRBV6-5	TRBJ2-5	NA	TGTGCCAGCAGTAGGACAGCTCAAGAGACCCAGTACTTC	CASSRTAQETQYF
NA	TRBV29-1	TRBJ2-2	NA	TGCAGCGTTGTGACGGTGAACACCGGGGAGCTGTTTTTT	CSVVTVNTGELFF
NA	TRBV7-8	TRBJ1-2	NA	TGTGCCAGCAGCCCCCGGGACACATATAACTATGGCTACACCTTC	CASSPRDTYNYGYTF
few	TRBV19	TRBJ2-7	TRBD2	TGTGCCAGTAGAAAGAGAGCGGGAGGGCTTAACGAGCAGTACTTC	CASRKRAGGLNEQYF
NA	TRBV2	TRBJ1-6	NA	TGTGCCAGCAGTGAAGTCCATCGATCTGCTTCACCCCTCCACTTT	CASSEVHRSASPLHF
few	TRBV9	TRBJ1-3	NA	TGTGCCAGCAGCGTTGAAGGGAATACGTGGAACACCATATATTTT	CASSVEGNTWNTIYF
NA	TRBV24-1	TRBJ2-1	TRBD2	TGTGCCACCAGGCCCGGGAGGGGACTAGCGGGAGGTGATGAGCAGTTCTTC	CATRPGRGLAGGDEQFF
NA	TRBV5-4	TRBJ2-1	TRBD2	TGTGCCAGCAGCCCTGTTCGGGAGGACTACAATGAGCAGTTCTTC	CASSPVREDYNEQFF
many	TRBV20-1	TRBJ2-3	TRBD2	TGCAGTGCCCCTATAAGTCTAGCGGGAGGATCTAGCACAGATACGCAGTATTTT	CSAPISLAGGSSTDTQYF
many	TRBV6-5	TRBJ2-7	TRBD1	TGTGCCAGCAGTTTCCGGGACAGGGGCACCTACGAGCAGTACTTC	CASSFRDRGTYEQYF
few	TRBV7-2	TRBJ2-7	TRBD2	TGTGCCAGCAGCTTAAGGGCGGGAGAGTACGAGCAGTACTTC	CASSLRAGEYEQYF
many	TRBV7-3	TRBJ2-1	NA	TGTGCCAGCAGCCCCAAGGGGGGAGGGCCCTCCTACAATGAGCAGTTCTTC	CASSPKGGGPSYNEQFF
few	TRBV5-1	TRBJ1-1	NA	TGCGCCAGCAGCATGAACACTGAAGCTTTCTTT	CASSMNTEAFF
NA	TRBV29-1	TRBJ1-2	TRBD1	TGCAGCGCTGGGACAGGGAGTGGCTATGGCTACACCTTC	CSAGTGSGYGYTF
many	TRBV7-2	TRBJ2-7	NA	TGTGCCAGCAGCTTATCTCCCGGGAGCTCCTACGAGCAGTACTTC	CASSLSPGSSYEQYF
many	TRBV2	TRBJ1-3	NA	TGTGCCAGCAGGCCGGGACGGATCTCTGGAAACACCATATATTTT	CASRPGRISGNTIYF
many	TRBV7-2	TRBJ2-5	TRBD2	TGTGCCAGCAGCAAAAACCGGGCCGGGAGGGAGACCCAGTACTTC	CASSKNRAGRETQYF
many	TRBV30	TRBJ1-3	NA	TGTGCCTGGAGTCTTACAGGGAACTCTGGAAACACCATATATTTT	CAWSLTGNSGNTIYF
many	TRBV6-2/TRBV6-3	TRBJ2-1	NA	TGTGCCAGCAGTTTACGTGGGTATTACAATGAGCAGTTCTTC	CASSLRGYYNEQFF
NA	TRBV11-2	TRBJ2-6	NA	TGTGCCAGCAGCTTATCTATATCTGGGGCCAACGTCCTGACTTTC	CASSLSISGANVLTF
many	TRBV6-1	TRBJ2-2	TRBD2	TGTGCCAGCAGCGGCGGGAGTAGTACCGGGGAGCTGTTTTTT	CASSGGSSTGELFF
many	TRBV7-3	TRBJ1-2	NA	TGTGCCAGCAGCCTCAGGGAGAACTATGGCTACACCTTC	CASSLRENYGYTF
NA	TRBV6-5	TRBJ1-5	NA	TGTGCCAGCAGTAGGTTGGGGGGAAGCAATCAGCCCCAGCATTTT	CASSRLGGSNQPQHF
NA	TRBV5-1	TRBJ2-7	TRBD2	TGCGCCAGCAGCGGAACTAGCGGGAGTGGCGAGCAGTACTTC	CASSGTSGSGEQYF
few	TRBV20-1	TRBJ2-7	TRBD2	TGCAGTGCTAGGGGACTAGCGAACGAGCAGTACTTC	CSARGLANEQYF
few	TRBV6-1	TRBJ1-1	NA	TGTGCCAGCAGTAGAAGACAGACGCTCATGAACACTGAAGCTTTCTTT	CASSRRQTLMNTEAFF
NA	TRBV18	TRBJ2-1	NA	TGTGCCAGCTCACGAGACTATGAGCAGTTCTTC	CASSRDYEQFF
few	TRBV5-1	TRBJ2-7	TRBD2	TGCGCCAGCAGCTTGGAACTAGCGGGTGCCGGCCACGAGCAGTACTTC	CASSLELAGAGHEQYF
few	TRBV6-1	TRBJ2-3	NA	TGTGCCAGCAGCCGTCGGGGGAGTCCCGCAGATACGCAGTATTTT	CASSRRGSPADTQYF
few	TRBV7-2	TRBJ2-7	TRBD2	TGTGCCAGCAGCACGGGGACTAGCGGGTACCCCTACGAGCAGTACTTC	CASSTGTSGYPYEQYF
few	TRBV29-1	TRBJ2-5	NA	TGCAGCGCCGCTCCTTGGGACCAAGAGACCCAGTACTTC	CSAAPWDQETQYF
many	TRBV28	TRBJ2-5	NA	TGTGCCAGCAGTCAGGGGGGCCGAGGGGAGACCCAGTACTTC	CASSQGGRGETQYF
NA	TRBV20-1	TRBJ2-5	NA	TGCAGTGCTAGTCGGGGTTTAGTAGAGACCCAGTACTTC	CSASRGLVETQYF
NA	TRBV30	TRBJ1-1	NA	TGTGCCTGGAGTTCACAGGTGGGGGATGCTGAAGCTTTCTTT	CAWSSQVGDAEAFF
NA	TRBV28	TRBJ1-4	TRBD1	TGTGCCAGCAGCTGGGACAGGGCTGAAAAACTGTTTTTT	CASSWDRAEKLFF
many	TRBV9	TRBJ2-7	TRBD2	TGTGCCAGCAGCGTAGGGACTAGCGGATCCTACGAGCAGTACTTC	CASSVGTSGSYEQYF
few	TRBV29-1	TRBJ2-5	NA	TGCAGCACACTAGCAGGGGAGGAGACCCAGTACTTC	CSTLAGEETQYF
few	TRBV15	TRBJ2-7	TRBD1	TGTGCCACCAGCAGGGGTGGACAGGGGGCCTACGAGCAGTACTTC	CATSRGGQGAYEQYF
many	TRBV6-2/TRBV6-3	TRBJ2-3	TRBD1	TGTGCCAGCAGGCAGGGGGTCAAGTCTACGCAGTATTTT	CASRQGVKSTQYF